These T cell receptor beta chains were read from a single sample in a study of T cell responses to AZD1222 COVID-19 vaccine. Profiling relied on immunoSEQ multiplex PCR, and the TCRdb table lists in-frame clones only, not all of them. The sample consists of about 98,000 clones, around 90% of them appearing once. Sequences were derived from peripheral blood, sampled on day 0 of MenACWY control vaccination. The source of these receptors is an adult in good health. Each CDR3 is given with its conserved first and last residue. D genes are given only for firm matches. For some rows the clone size is stated as once, few or many, or as a class when expanded; others skip it.

d_call clone_size j_call cdr3_length v_call cdr3_nt cdr3_aa
TRBD1 few TRBJ2-5 15 TRBV3-1/TRBV3-2 TGTGCCAGCAGCCAAGGGGGACAGGGTGGAGAGACCCAGTACTTC CASSQGGQGGETQYF
. . TRBJ1-1 13 TRBV19 TGTGCCAGTAGTATAATAACACCGCCAATCGTACTCTTT CASSIITPPIVLF
. . TRBJ1-2 14 TRBV3-1/TRBV3-2 TGTGCCAGCAGCCAAGAGAACAGACCGGGTGGCTACACCTTC CASSQENRPGGYTF
. few TRBJ2-5 10 TRBV2 TGTGCCAGCAGTCAAGAGACCCAGTACTTC CASSQETQYF
TRBD1 . TRBJ2-3 14 TRBV7-3 TGTGCCAGCAGCTTGGACAGGGGTACAGATACGCAGTATTTT CASSLDRGTDTQYF
. . TRBJ1-5 16 TRBV7-2 TGTGCCAGCAGCCCGGGAGATATCGGAAGCAATCAGCCCCAGCATTTT CASSPGDIGSNQPQHF
. . TRBJ2-5 18 TRBV12-1 TGTGCCAGCAGTCTTAAAGCGGGGAACGGTCCAGAGGGAGAGACCCAGTACTTC CASSLKAGNGPEGETQYF
. . TRBJ1-6 13 TRBV29-1 TGCAGCGTTGGGGACAAGAGGGACTCACCCCTCCACTTT CSVGDKRDSPLHF
. once TRBJ2-7 12 TRBV6-1 TGTGCCAGCAGTGAGGGAGCGTACGAGCAGTACTTC CASSEGAYEQYF
. . TRBJ2-1 15 TRBV28 TGTGCCAGCAGTTTATGGACAGGGAGGCACAATGAGCAGTTCTTC CASSLWTGRHNEQFF
. . TRBJ2-1 13 TRBV5-5 TGTGCCAGCAGCCAGTTCTCCTACAATGAGCAGTTCTTC CASSQFSYNEQFF
TRBD1 . TRBJ1-5 16 TRBV28 TGTGCCAGCAGTTCACCCGGGACAGGGGGCTTTCAGCCCCAGCATTTT CASSSPGTGGFQPQHF
TRBD1 . TRBJ1-3 17 TRBV7-2 TGTGCCAGCAGCTCCTCATCAACCGGGACAGGCGGAAACACCATATATTTT CASSSSSTGTGGNTIYF
. medium-sized TRBJ2-7 15 TRBV15 TGTGCCACCAGCAGAGAAATAGGGTCCCCCTACGAGCAGTACTTC CATSREIGSPYEQYF
TRBD1 . TRBJ2-2 15 TRBV30 TGTGCCTGGAGTAACCGGGACAGGGTCACCGGGGAGCTGTTTTTT CAWSNRDRVTGELFF
. . TRBJ1-2 12 TRBV28 TGTGCCAGCAAGGAGGGAATCTATGGCTACACCTTC CASKEGIYGYTF
. . TRBJ1-5 15 TRBV5-1 TGCGCCAGCAGCTTGACAGGCGATAGCAATCAGCCCCAGCATTTT CASSLTGDSNQPQHF
. . TRBJ1-6 16 TRBV7-3 TGTGCCAGCAGCTTATTACCGAGCTCCTATAATTCACCCCTCCACTTT CASSLLPSSYNSPLHF
TRBD2 . TRBJ2-7 15 TRBV7-2 TGTGCCAGCAGCTCTAGCGGGACCACTTCATACGAGCAGTACTTC CASSSSGTTSYEQYF
TRBD2 . TRBJ2-5 15 TRBV11-2 TGTGCCAGCAGCTTAATTGGCGGGGAGGGAGAGACCCAGTACTTC CASSLIGGEGETQYF
TRBD1 . TRBJ1-5 15 TRBV18 TGTGCCAGCTCACCAGGGGACAGAGGCAATCAGCCCCAGCATTTT CASSPGDRGNQPQHF
. . TRBJ2-2 15 TRBV5-1 TGCGCCAGCAGCCCTGGGACAACGAACACCGGGGAGCTGTTTTTT CASSPGTTNTGELFF
. . TRBJ1-3 14 TRBV4-2 TGTGCCAGCAGCCAAGAAGACTTCGGAAACACCATATATTTT CASSQEDFGNTIYF
. . TRBJ1-2 14 TRBV9 TGTGCCAGCAGAGGATTCACAGGGTTGAATGGCTACACCTTC CASRGFTGLNGYTF
. . TRBJ2-1 11 TRBV20-1 TGCAGTGCTTTCACAGGGTGGGAGCAGTTCTTC CSAFTGWEQFF
TRBD2 . TRBJ2-3 16 TRBV7-9 TGTGCCAGCAGCTTAGGAGGCGGGGGGGCCTCAGATACGCAGTATTTT CASSLGGGGASDTQYF
. . TRBJ2-1 13 TRBV15 TGTGCCACCAGCAGAGATATAAGGGATGAGCAGTTCTTC CATSRDIRDEQFF
. . TRBJ1-5 13 TRBV28 TGTGCCAGCAGTTGGGGTGACGATCAGCCCCAGCATTTT CASSWGDDQPQHF
. . TRBJ1-1 15 TRBV29-1 TGCAGCGTTGAATCCGAGGGAACACCCCCCAGGCGAGCTTTCTTT CSVESEGTPPRRAFF
TRBD2 . TRBJ2-7 14 TRBV2 TGTGCCAGCAGTGAACTTGTAGGGAGGGCCGAGCAGTACTTC CASSELVGRAEQYF
. . TRBJ2-1 11 TRBV7-9 TGTGCCAGCAGCCGTATTAACGAGCAGTTCTTC CASSRINEQFF
TRBD1 . TRBJ1-2 16 TRBV7-9 TGTGCCAGCAGTTCTACAGGGGCCTTTACTAACTATGGCTACACCTTC CASSSTGAFTNYGYTF
. once TRBJ1-3 15 TRBV18 TGTGCCAGCTCACCAATCGGGAGCTCTGGAAACACCATATATTTT CASSPIGSSGNTIYF
. few TRBJ1-1 15 TRBV19 TGTGCCAGTAGTATTAGATCGACCGTCGGGGAGCGAGCTTTCTTT CASSIRSTVGERAFF
. . TRBJ1-2 16 TRBV21-1 TGTGCCAGCACCACCCGGGACCTCGTGTTTCTGTCGGGCTACACCTTC CASTTRDLVFLSGYTF
. few TRBJ1-4 17 TRBV7-9 TGTGCCAGCAGCAATGGCAGGGGCCGTTCAACTAATGAAAAACTGTTTTTT CASSNGRGRSTNEKLFF
. . TRBJ2-7 12 TRBV3-1/TRBV3-2 TGTGCCAGCAGCCCGAATAAGGACAGGCAGTACTTC CASSPNKDRQYF
TRBD1 . TRBJ2-1 14 TRBV24-1 TGTGCCACCAGTCCGGGACAGGGCTACAATGAGCAGTTCTTC CATSPGQGYNEQFF
TRBD1 . TRBJ1-4 14 TRBV6-5 TGTGCCAGCAGTCCCCGGACAGGTAGGGAAAAACTGTTTTTT CASSPRTGREKLFF
. . TRBJ2-7 13 TRBV30 TGTGCCTGGAGTCCTGACCATTCCTACGAGCAGTACTTC CAWSPDHSYEQYF
. . TRBJ1-4 16 TRBV3-1/TRBV3-2 TGTGCCAGCAGCCAAGATCTCGCGGCAGCTAATGAAAAACTGTTTTTT CASSQDLAAANEKLFF
. . TRBJ1-2 14 TRBV27 TGTGCCAGCAGTTTGTTCCCGCAGGGCTATGGCTACACCTTC CASSLFPQGYGYTF
. . TRBJ2-7 14 TRBV19 TGTGCCAGTAGCCGGGACACTGATTCCTACGAGCAGTACTTC CASSRDTDSYEQYF
TRBD2 . TRBJ2-4 16 TRBV14 TGTGCCAGCAGCCAAGATAAAGCGGGGGGGCGTAACATTCAGTACTTC CASSQDKAGGRNIQYF
. . TRBJ1-5 14 TRBV4-2 TGTGCCAGCAGCCAAGCGCTTGGCGAGCAGCCCCAGCATTTT CASSQALGEQPQHF
. once TRBJ2-7 16 TRBV11-2 TGTGCCAGCAGCCCCTCCGTAGGGGACACCCACTACGAGCAGTACTTC CASSPSVGDTHYEQYF
. . TRBJ1-5 12 TRBV30 TGTGCCTGGAACGAGGGTCATCAGCCCCAGCATTTT CAWNEGHQPQHF
TRBD1 . TRBJ2-5 13 TRBV7-3 TGTGCCAGCAGCGCTACTGGGACAGGGACCCAGTACTTC CASSATGTGTQYF
. . TRBJ2-2 15 TRBV18 TGTGCCAGCTCACCAAGCCTAGGGGAGAACGGGGAGCTGTTTTTT CASSPSLGENGELFF
. . TRBJ1-1 11 TRBV29-1 TGCAGCGTCTACAGGAACACTGAAGCTTTCTTT CSVYRNTEAFF
TRBD2 . TRBJ2-1 16 TRBV28 TGTGCCAGCAGTTTATCGTCGGGGGGAACCTACAATGAGCAGTTCTTC CASSLSSGGTYNEQFF
. . TRBJ2-3 13 TRBV6-2/TRBV6-3 TGTGCCAGCAGTTTCCCCGGGCGAGATACGCAGTATTTT CASSFPGRDTQYF
TRBD1 . TRBJ1-5 14 TRBV6-5 TGTGCCAGCAGAGTGGGACAGGGCAATCAGCCCCAGCATTTT CASRVGQGNQPQHF
. . TRBJ1-1 14 TRBV30 TGTGCCTGGAGTGTGGGTCAGGGAGGTACTGAAGCTTTCTTT CAWSVGQGGTEAFF
. . TRBJ2-1 14 TRBV2 TGTGCCAGCAGTGACAGGGCATCCTACAATGAGCAGTTCTTC CASSDRASYNEQFF
. . TRBJ2-2 16 TRBV7-9 TGTGCCAGCAGCTTAGTAACAGGGACCGGTACCGGGGAGCTGTTTTTT CASSLVTGTGTGELFF
. . TRBJ1-1 13 TRBV3-1/TRBV3-2 TGTGCCAGCAGCCTCCGGGGGAACCCTGAAGCTTTCTTT CASSLRGNPEAFF
. . TRBJ1-3 15 TRBV6-1 TGTGCCAGCATCGACGACAGGCGCTCTGGAAACACCATATATTTT CASIDDRRSGNTIYF
. . TRBJ1-1 13 TRBV6-5 TGTGCCAGCAGTTACTCTCGGGGCACTGAAGCTTTCTTT CASSYSRGTEAFF